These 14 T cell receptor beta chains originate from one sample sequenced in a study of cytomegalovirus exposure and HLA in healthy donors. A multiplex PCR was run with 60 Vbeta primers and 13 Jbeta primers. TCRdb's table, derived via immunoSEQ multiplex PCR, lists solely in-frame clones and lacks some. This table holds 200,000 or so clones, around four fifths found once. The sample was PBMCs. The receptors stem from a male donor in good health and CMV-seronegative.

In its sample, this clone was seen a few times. This CDR3 reads CASSFGGRGEKLFF. The CDR3 DNA reads as TGTGCCAGCAGTTTTGGGGGGAGAGGTGAAAAACTGTTTTTT. The V gene is TRBV28, the J gene TRBJ1-4; D is perhaps TRBD1 (5 bases). This CDR3 contains 14 residues. The ends were cut back, 3 bases at V and 7 bases at J, with 12 bases in the middle. CDR1 is MDHEN, CDR2 SYDVKM, per germline.

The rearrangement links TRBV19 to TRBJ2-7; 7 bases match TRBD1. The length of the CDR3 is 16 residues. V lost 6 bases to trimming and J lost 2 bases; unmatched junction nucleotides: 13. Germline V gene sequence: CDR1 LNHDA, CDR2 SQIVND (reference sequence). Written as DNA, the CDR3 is TGTGCCAGTAGCGTGCCCGGGACAGCTTTCCCCTACGAGCAGTACTTC. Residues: CASSVPGTAFPYEQYF.

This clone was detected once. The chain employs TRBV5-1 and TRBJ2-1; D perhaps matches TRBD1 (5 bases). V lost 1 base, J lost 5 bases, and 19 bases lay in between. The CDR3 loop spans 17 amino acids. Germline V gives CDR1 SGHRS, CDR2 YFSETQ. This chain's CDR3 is CASSLIQGFTLNNEQFF. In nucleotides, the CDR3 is TGCGCCAGCAGCTTGATCCAGGGCTTCACCTTAAACAATGAGCAGTTCTTC.

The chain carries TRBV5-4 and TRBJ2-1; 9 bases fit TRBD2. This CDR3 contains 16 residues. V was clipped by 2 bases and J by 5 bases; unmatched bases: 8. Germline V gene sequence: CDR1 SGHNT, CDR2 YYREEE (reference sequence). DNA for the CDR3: TGTGCCAGCAGCTTCACCTTAACTAGCGGGCACAATGAGCAGTTCTTC. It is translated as CASSFTLTSGHNEQFF.

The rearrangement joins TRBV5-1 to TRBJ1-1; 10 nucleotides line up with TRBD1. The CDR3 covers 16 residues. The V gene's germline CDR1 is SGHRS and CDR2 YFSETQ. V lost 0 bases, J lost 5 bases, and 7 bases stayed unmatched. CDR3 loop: CASSLAGQGGLTEAFF. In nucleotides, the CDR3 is TGCGCCAGCAGCTTGGCAGGACAGGGGGGCCTTACTGAAGCTTTCTTT.

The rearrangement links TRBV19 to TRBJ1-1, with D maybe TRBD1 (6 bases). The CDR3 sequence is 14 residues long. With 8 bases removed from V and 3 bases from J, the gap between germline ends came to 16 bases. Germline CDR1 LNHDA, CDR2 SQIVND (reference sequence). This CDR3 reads CASRTTGRYTEAFF. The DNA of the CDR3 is TGTGCCAGTCGGACCACAGGGCGTTACACTGAAGCTTTCTTT. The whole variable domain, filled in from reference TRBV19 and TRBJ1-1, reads DGGITQSPKYLFRKEGQNVTLSCEQNLNHDAMYWYRQDPGQGLRLIYYSQIVNDFQKGDIAEGYSVSREKKESFPLTVTSAQKNPTAFYLCASRTTGRYTEAFFGQGTRLTVV.

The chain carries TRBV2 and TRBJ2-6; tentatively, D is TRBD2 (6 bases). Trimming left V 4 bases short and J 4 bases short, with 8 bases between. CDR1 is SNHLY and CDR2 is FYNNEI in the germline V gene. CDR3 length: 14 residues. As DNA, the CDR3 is TGTGCCAGCAGTGGCGGGGTCGGGGCCAACGTCCTGACTTTC. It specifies CASSGGVGANVLTF.

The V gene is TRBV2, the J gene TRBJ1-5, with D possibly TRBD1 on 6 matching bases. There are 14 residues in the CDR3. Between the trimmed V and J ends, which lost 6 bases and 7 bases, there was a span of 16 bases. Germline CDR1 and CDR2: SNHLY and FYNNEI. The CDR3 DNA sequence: TGTGCCAGCAGGGGTTCTACAGGGTACCAGCCCCAGCATTTT. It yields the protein CASRGSTGYQPQHF.

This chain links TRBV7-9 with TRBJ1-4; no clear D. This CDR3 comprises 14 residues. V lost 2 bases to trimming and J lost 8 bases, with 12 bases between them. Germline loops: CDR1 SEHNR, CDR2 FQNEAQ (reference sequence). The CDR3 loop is CASSLYGESEKLFF. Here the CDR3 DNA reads TGTGCCAGCAGCTTATACGGTGAATCGGAAAAACTGTTTTTT.

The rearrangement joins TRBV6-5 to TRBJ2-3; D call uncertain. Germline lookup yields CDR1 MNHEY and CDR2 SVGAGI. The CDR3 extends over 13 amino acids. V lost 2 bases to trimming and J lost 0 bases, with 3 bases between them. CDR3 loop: CASSYTSTDTQYF. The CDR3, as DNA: TGTGCCAGCAGTTACACTAGCACAGATACGCAGTATTTT.

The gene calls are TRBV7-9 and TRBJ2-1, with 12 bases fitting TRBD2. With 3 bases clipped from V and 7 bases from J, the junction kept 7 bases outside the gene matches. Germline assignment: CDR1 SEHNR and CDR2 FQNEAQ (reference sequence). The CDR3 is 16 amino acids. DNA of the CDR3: TGTGCCAGCAGCTTCCTGACTAGCGGGAGTTTGAATGAGCAGTTCTTC. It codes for CASSFLTSGSLNEQFF.

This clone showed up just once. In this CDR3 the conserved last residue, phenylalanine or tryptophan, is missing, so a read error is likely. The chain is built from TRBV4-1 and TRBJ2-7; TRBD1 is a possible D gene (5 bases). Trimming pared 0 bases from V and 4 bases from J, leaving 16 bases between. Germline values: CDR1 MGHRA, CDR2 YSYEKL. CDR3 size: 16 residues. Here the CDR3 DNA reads TGCGCCAGCAGCCAAGATATGGCAGACCCAGGGTACGAGCAGTACCTC. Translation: CASSQDMADPGYEQYL.

The CDR3 DNA is TGTGCCAGCAGCTTAGTGAGAGATACGCAGTATTTT. Amino acid sequence: CASSLVRDTQYF. The chain couples TRBV11-2 to TRBJ2-3; unclear D gene. With 1 base removed from V and 5 bases from J, the gap between germline ends came to 4 bases. The CDR3 contains 12 residues. Germline V CDR1 and CDR2: SGHAT, FQNNGV.

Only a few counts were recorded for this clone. CDR3 residues: CASRQQGASTDTQYF. CDR3 DNA sequence: TGTGCCAGCAGACAACAGGGGGCGAGCACAGATACGCAGTATTTT. The chain combines TRBV2 with TRBJ2-3; 9 bases align to TRBD1. The CDR3 consists of 15 residues. With 6 bases clipped from V and 0 bases from J, the junction kept 4 bases outside the gene matches. Germline V gene lookup returns CDR1 SNHLY and CDR2 FYNNEI.